This T cell receptor beta chain was profiled in a study of blood T cell repertoires in COVID-19. Study overall: Researchers got acute and convalescent COVID-19 samples from the United States, Italy and Spain. Sources were T cells, B-cell-depleted T cells, or PBMCs; the material itself was cDNA or gDNA.

The CDR3 covers 15 residues. Between the trimmed V and J ends, which lost 0 bases and 0 bases, there was a span of 7 bases. Germline V gene lookup returns CDR1 SGHDN and CDR2 FVKESK. As handled by the study authors: Estimation of nucleated cell counts was performed using reference gene primer amplification. Repertoires were generated with immunoSEQ multiplex PCR, while TCRdb's copy carries only in-frame clones and drops some. V, J and clone size are those of that table, while D and trimming were read from the DNA. Among about 220,000 clones, approximately 80% were seen once, and the ten largest hold roughly 21%.

Sequences were obtained from peripheral blood. The source is a man younger than 40 with active or convalescent COVID-19. V and J are TRBV14 and TRBJ2-3; D may be TRBD2 (5 bases). CDR3 nucleotide sequence: TGTGCCAGCAGCCAAGACCGGACTAGCACAGATACGCAGTATTTT. Protein product: CASSQDRTSTDTQYF.